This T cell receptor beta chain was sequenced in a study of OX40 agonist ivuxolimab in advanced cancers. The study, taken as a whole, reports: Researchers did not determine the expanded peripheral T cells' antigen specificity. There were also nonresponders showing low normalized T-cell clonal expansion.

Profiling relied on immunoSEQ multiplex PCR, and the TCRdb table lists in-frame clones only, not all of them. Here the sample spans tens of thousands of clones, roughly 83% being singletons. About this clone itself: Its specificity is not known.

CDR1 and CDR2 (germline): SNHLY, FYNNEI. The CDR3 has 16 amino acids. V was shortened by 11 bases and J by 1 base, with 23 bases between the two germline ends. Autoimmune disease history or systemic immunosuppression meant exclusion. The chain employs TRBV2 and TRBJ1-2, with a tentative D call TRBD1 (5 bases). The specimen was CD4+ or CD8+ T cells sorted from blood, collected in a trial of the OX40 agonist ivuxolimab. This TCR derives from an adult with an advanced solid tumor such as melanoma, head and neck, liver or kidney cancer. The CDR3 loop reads CAWNPGPQRFNYGYTF. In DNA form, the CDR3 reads TGTGCCTGGAACCCGGGACCCCAAAGGTTTAACTATGGCTACACCTTC.